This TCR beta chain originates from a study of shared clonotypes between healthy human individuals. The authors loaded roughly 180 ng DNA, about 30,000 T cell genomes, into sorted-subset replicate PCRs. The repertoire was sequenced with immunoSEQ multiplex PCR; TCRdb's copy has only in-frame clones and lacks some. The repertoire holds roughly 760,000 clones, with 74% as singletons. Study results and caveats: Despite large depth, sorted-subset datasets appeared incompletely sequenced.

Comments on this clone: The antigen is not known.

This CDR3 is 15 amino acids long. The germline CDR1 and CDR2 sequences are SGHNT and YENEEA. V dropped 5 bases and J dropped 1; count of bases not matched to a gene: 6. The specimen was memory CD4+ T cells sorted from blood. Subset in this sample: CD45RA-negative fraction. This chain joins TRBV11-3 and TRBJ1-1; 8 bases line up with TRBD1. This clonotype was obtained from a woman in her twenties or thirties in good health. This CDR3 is CASSLFTGGNTEAFF. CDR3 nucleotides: TGTGCCAGCAGCCTCTTTACAGGGGGGAACACTGAAGCTTTCTTT.